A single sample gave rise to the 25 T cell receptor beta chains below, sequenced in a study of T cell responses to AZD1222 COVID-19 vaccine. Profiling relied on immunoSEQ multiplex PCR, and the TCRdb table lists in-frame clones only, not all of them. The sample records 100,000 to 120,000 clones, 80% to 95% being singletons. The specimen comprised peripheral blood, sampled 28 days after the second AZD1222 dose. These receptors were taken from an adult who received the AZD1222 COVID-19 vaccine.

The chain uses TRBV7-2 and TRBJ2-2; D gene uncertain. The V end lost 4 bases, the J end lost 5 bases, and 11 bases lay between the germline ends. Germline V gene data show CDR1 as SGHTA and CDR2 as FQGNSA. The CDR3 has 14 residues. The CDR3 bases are TGTGCCAGCAGCTGGATGGGCCGGACCGGGGAGCTGTTTTTT. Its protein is CASSWMGRTGELFF.

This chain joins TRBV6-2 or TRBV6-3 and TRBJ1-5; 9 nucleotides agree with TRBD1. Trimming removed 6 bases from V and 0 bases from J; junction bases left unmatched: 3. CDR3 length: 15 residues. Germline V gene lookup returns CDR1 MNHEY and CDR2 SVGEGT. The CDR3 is CASSRTGASNQPQHF. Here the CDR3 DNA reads TGTGCCAGCAGCCGGACAGGGGCTAGCAATCAGCCCCAGCATTTT.

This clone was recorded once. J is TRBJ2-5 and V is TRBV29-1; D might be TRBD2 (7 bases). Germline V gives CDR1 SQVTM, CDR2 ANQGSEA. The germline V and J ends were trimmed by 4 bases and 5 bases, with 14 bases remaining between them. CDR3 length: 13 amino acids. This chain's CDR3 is CSVAVGGPETQYF. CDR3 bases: TGCAGCGTTGCGGTCGGGGGGCCGGAGACCCAGTACTTC. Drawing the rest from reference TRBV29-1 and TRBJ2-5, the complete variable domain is SAVISQKPSRDICQRGTSLTIQCQVDSQVTMMFWYRQQPGQSLTLIATANQGSEATYESGFVIDKFPISRPNLTFSTLTVSNMSPEDSSIYLCSVAVGGPETQYFGPGTRLLVL.

CDR3 amino acids: CASSQESPGRRGTNEKLFF. In DNA, the CDR3 is TGCGCCAGCAGCCAAGAATCGCCAGGACGGAGGGGAACTAATGAAAAACTGTTTTTT. The rearrangement joins TRBV4-3 to TRBJ1-4; possible D gene TRBD1, 5 bases. V lost 0 bases and J 1 base, leaving 18 bases between the germline ends. CDR1 and CDR2 from the germline V gene are LGHNA and YSLEER. The CDR3 covers 19 residues.

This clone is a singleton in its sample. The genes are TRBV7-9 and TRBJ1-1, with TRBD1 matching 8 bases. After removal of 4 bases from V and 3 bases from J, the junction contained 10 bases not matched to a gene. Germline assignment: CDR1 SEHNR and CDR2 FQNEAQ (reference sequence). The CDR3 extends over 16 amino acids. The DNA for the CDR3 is TGTGCCAGCAGCTCGGTCCTGACAGGGGATGACACTGAAGCTTTCTTT. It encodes CASSSVLTGDDTEAFF.

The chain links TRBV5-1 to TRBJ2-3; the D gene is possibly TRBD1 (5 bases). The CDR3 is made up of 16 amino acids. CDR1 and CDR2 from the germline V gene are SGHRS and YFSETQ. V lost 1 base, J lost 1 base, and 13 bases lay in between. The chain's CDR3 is CASSLNQGLGTDTQYF. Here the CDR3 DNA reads TGCGCCAGCAGCTTGAATCAGGGATTAGGCACAGATACGCAGTATTTT.

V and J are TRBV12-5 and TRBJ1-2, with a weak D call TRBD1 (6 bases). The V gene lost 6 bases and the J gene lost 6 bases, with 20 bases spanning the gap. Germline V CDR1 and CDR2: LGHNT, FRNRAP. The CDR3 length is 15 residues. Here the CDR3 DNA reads TGTGCTAGTGGAAATCTTTGGGGGGCGACTGATGGCTACACCTTC. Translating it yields CASGNLWGATDGYTF.

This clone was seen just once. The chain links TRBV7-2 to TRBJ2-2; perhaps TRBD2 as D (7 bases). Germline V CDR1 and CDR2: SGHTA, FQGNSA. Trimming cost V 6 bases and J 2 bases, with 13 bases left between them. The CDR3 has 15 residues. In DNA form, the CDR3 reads TGTGCCAGCAGTTCTGGGGGGGCTAACACCGGGGAGCTGTTTTTT. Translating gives CASSSGGANTGELFF.

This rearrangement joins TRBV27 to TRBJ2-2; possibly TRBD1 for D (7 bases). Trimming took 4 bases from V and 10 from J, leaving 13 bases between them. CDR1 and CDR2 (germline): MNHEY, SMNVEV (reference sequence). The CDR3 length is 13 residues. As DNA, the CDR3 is TGTGCCAGCAGTTCACAGGGGAGGATGGAGCTGTTTTTT. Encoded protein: CASSSQGRMELFF.

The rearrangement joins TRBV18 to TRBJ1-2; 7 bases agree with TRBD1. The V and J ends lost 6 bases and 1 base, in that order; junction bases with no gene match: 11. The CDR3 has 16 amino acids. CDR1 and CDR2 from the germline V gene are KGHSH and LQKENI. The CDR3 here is CASSPRGDRFNYGYTF. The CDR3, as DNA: TGTGCCAGCTCTCCCCGGGGGGACAGATTTAACTATGGCTACACCTTC.

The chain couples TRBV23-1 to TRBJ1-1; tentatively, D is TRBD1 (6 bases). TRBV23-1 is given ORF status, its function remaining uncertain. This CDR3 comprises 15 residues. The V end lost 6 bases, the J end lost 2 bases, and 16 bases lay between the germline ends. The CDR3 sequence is CASSPGGATNTEAFF. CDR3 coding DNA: TGCGCCAGCAGCCCGGGGGGCGCGACAAACACTGAAGCTTTCTTT.

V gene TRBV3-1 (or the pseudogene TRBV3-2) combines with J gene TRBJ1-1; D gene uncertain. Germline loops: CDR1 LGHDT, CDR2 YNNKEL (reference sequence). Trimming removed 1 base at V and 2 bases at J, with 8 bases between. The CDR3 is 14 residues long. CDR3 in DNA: TGTGCCAGCAGCCAAGTCAGCAAAAACACTGAAGCTTTCTTT. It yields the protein CASSQVSKNTEAFF.

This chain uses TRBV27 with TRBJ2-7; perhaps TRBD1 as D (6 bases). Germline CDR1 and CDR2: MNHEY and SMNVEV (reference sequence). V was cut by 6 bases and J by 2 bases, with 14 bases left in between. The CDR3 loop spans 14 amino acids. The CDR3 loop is CASSLAGAAYEQYF. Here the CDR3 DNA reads TGTGCCAGCAGCTTGGCAGGGGCCGCCTACGAGCAGTACTTC.

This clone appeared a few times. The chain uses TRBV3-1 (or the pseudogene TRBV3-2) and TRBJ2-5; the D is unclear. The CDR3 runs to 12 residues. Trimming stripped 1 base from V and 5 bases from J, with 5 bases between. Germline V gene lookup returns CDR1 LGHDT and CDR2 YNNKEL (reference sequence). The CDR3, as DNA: TGTGCCAGCAGCCAAGGGTCGGAGACCCAGTACTTC. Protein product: CASSQGSETQYF.

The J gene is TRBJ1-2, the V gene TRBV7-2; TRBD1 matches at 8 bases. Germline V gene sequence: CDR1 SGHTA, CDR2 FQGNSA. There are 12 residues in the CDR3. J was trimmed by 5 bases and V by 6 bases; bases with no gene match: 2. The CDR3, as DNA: TGTGCCAGCAGAACAGGGGGATATGGCTACACCTTC. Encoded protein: CASRTGGYGYTF. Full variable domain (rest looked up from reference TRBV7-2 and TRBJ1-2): GAGVSQSPSNKVTEKGKDVELRCDPISGHTALYWYRQSLGQGLEFLIYFQGNSAPDKSGLPSDRFSAERTGGSVSTLTIQRTQQEDSAVYLCASRTGGYGYTFGSGTRLTVV.

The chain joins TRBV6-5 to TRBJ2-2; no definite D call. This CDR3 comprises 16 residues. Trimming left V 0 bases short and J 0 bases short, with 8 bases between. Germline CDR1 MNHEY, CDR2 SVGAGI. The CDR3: CASSYSMGSNTGELFF. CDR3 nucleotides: TGTGCCAGCAGTTACTCGATGGGATCGAACACCGGGGAGCTGTTTTTT.

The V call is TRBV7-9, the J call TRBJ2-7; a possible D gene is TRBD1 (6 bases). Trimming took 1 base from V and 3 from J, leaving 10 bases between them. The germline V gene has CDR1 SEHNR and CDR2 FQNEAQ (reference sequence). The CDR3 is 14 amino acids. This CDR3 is CASSLGAGVYEQYF. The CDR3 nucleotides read TGTGCCAGCAGCTTAGGGGCAGGGGTCTACGAGCAGTACTTC.

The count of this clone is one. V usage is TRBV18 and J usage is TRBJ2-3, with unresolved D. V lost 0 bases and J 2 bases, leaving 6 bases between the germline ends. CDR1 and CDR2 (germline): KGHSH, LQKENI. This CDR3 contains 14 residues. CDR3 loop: CASSPPSTTDTQYF. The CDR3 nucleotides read TGTGCCAGCTCACCACCGAGCACCACAGATACGCAGTATTTT. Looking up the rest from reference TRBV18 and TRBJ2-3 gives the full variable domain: NAGVMQNPRHLVRRRGQEARLRCSPMKGHSHVYWYRQLPEEGLKFMVYLQKENIIDESGMPKERFSAEFPKEGPSILRIQQVVRGDSAAYFCASSPPSTTDTQYFGPGTRLTVL.

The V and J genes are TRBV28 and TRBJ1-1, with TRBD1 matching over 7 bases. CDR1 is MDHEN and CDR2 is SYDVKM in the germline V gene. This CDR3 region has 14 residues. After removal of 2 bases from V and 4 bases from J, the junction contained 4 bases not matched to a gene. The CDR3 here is CASSLSQGGTEAFF. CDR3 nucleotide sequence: TGTGCCAGCAGTTTAAGTCAGGGGGGCACTGAAGCTTTCTTT.

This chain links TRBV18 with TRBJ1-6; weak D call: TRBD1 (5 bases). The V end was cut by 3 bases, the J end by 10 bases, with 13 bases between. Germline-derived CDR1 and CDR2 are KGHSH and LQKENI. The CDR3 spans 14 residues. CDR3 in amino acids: CASSPDRFDSPLHF. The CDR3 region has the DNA TGTGCCAGCTCACCCGACAGATTCGACTCACCCCTCCACTTT.

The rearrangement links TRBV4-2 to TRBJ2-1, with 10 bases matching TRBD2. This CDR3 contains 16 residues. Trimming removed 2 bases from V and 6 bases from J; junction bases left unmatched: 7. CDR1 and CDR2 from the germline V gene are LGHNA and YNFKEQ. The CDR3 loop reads CASSQSLAGAPNEQFF. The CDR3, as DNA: TGTGCCAGCAGCCAATCCCTAGCGGGGGCCCCCAATGAGCAGTTCTTC.

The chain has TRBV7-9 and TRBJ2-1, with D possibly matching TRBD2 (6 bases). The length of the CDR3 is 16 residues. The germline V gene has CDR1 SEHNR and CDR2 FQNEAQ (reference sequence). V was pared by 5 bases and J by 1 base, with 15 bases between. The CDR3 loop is CASSPMGSGSYNEQFF. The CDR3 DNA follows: TGTGCCAGCAGCCCCATGGGTAGCGGTTCCTACAATGAGCAGTTCTTC.

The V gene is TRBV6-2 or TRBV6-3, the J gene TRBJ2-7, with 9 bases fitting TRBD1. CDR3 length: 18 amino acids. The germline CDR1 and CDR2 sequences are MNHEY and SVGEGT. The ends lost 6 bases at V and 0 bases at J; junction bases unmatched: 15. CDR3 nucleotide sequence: TGTGCCAGCAGCCGGGACAGGGACTACTGGGACAGCTCCTACGAGCAGTACTTC. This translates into CASSRDRDYWDSSYEQYF.

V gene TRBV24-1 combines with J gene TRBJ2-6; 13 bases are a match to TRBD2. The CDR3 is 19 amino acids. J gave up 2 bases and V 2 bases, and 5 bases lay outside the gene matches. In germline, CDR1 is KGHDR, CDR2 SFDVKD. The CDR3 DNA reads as TGTGCCACCAGTGATTCGGCACTAGCGGGGGGGCCTGGGGCCAACGTCCTGACTTTC. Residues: CATSDSALAGGPGANVLTF.

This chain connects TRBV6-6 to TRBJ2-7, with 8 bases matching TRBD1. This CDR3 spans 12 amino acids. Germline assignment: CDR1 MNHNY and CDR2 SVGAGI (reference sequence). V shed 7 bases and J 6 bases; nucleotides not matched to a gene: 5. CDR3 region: CASKTGASEQYF. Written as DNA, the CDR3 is TGTGCCAGCAAGACAGGGGCCTCCGAGCAGTACTTC.